The 26 T cell receptor beta chains reported below all come from one sample, sequenced in a study of shared clonotypes between healthy human individuals. This table comes from immunoSEQ multiplex PCR, and its TCRdb copy is limited to in-frame clones, with some not included. The table records 2 million to 2.5 million clones, under 97% of them present only once. The specimen sequenced was naive CD4+ T cells sorted from blood. Subset reported: CD45RA+ positively selected. The receptors here all came from a man aged 18-30 years in good health.

V is TRBV18 and J is TRBJ1-5, with 9 bases fitting TRBD1. J lost 6 bases, V lost 2 bases, and 8 bases had no gene match. The CDR3 covers 16 residues. Germline V gives CDR1 KGHSH, CDR2 LQKENI. The DNA of the CDR3 is TGTGCCAGCTCACCAGTCACCGGGACAGGGAGTCAGCCCCAGCATTTT. The encoded protein is CASSPVTGTGSQPQHF.

Concerning this clone: The same CDR3 arises from other DNA sequences in this sample as well. The CDR3 reads CASSPSLAGPYNEQFF. CDR3 in DNA: TGTGCCAGCAGCCCTAGCCTAGCGGGACCCTACAATGAGCAGTTCTTC. V gene TRBV5-4 combines with J gene TRBJ2-1, with TRBD2 matching over 9 bases. Germline CDR1 is SGHNT and CDR2 is YYREEE (reference sequence). The CDR3 runs 16 residues. V shed 4 bases and J 2 bases; nucleotides not matched to a gene: 7.

J is TRBJ2-5 and V is TRBV2; TRBD1 aligns across 7 bases. The V gene end was trimmed by 4 bases and the J gene end by 1 base; junction bases not matched to a gene: 3. Germline loops: CDR1 SNHLY, CDR2 FYNNEI. The CDR3 totals 14 residues. The CDR3 coding sequence is TGTGCCAGCAGTGCTAGACAGGGCCAAGAGACCCAGTACTTC. It encodes CASSARQGQETQYF.

This chain connects TRBV7-9 to TRBJ2-1; TRBD2 matches at 8 bases. CDR3 length: 15 amino acids. The junction had 7 bases not matched to a gene; V was cut back by 5 bases and J by 4 bases. CDR1 is SEHNR and CDR2 is FQNEAQ in the germline V gene (reference sequence). The DNA of the CDR3 is TGTGCCAGCAGCCCTTCTAGCGGGCGATACAATGAGCAGTTCTTC. Translating gives CASSPSSGRYNEQFF. Combining the CDR3 with reference TRBV7-9 and TRBJ2-1 gives the whole variable domain DTGVSQNPRHKITKRGQNVTFRCDPISEHNRLYWYRQTLGQGPEFLTYFQNEAQLEKSRLLSDRFSAERPKGSFSTLEIQRTEQGDSAMYLCASSPSSGRYNEQFFGPGTRLTVL.

This chain connects TRBV2 to TRBJ1-6; tentative D call: TRBD1 (6 bases). V was pared by 6 bases and J by 5 bases, with 11 bases between. Germline V gives CDR1 SNHLY, CDR2 FYNNEI. This CDR3 region has 14 residues. As DNA, the CDR3 is TGTGCCAGCAGGACGGACAGTAATAATTCACCCCTCCACTTT. Amino acids: CASRTDSNNSPLHF.

Notes on this clone: Other DNA sequences in the same sample also yield this CDR3. The chain joins TRBV6-5 to TRBJ1-1; D remains ambiguous. With 0 bases removed from V and 2 bases from J, the gap between germline ends came to 7 bases. The CDR3 totals 14 residues. CDR1 and CDR2 from the germline V gene are MNHEY and SVGAGI. CDR3 coding DNA: TGTGCCAGCAGTTACTCCGTGGGAAACACTGAAGCTTTCTTT. Its protein product is CASSYSVGNTEAFF.

On this clone itself: Additional DNA sequences in this sample encode the identical CDR3. The J gene is TRBJ1-4, the V gene TRBV5-1, with a tentative D call TRBD1 (6 bases). Germline V gene lookup returns CDR1 SGHRS and CDR2 YFSETQ. The V end lost 2 bases, the J end lost 4 bases, and 9 bases lay between the germline ends. CDR3 length: 14 amino acids. The CDR3 reads CASSLQGSNEKLFF. DNA of the CDR3: TGCGCCAGCAGCTTACAGGGAAGTAATGAAAAACTGTTTTTT.

V is TRBV19 and J is TRBJ2-5; D is ambiguous. Germline CDR1 and CDR2: LNHDA and SQIVND (reference sequence). This CDR3 is 14 amino acids long. V lost 3 bases and J lost 3, with 11 bases in between. As DNA, the CDR3 is TGTGCCAGTAGTATCCGGGCAGGAAAAGAGACCCAGTACTTC. Its translation is CASSIRAGKETQYF.

The rearrangement links TRBV27 to TRBJ2-5; D not resolved. Germline CDR1 is MNHEY and CDR2 is SMNVEV (reference sequence). V lost 0 bases and J lost 5, with 13 bases in between. This CDR3 has 15 amino acids. The CDR3 here is CASSLSRLLKETQYF. The CDR3 DNA follows: TGTGCCAGCAGTTTATCGAGACTGCTTAAGGAGACCCAGTACTTC.

The rearrangement links TRBV11-2 to TRBJ2-5; 10 bases align to TRBD1. The CDR3 runs 16 residues. CDR1 SGHAT and CDR2 FQNNGV come from the germline V gene. V shed 5 bases, J shed 5 bases, and the junction held 11 bases outside the gene matches. As DNA, the CDR3 is TGTGCCAGCAGCCTTGGCAGGACAGGGGGGCGGGAGACCCAGTACTTC. This gives the protein CASSLGRTGGRETQYF.

The J gene is TRBJ1-1, the V gene TRBV5-1; D not resolved. There are 12 residues in the CDR3. In germline, CDR1 is SGHRS, CDR2 YFSETQ. Deletions cut 4 bases from V and 1 base from J, with 5 bases between. CDR3 in amino acids: CASSTKNTEAFF. The CDR3 nucleotides are TGCGCCAGCAGCACAAAGAACACTGAAGCTTTCTTT.

This chain links TRBV5-4 with TRBJ2-7; 7 nucleotides align to TRBD2. Germline V CDR1 and CDR2: SGHNT, YYREEE (reference sequence). Trimming at V came to 0 bases and at J to 4 bases, leaving 7 bases not matched to a gene. This CDR3 region has 15 residues. CDR3 nucleotide sequence: TGTGCCAGCAGCTTGGGTGGCGGGAGTAAATACGAGCAGTACTTC. Its translation: CASSLGGGSKYEQYF.

The chain uses TRBV10-3 and TRBJ1-6; D is unclear. Germline lookup yields CDR1 ENHRY and CDR2 SYGVKD. This CDR3 contains 15 residues. The V end lost 2 bases, the J end lost 6 bases, and 11 bases lay between the germline ends. For the CDR3, the DNA is TGTGCCATCAGTGAGGGAATTAAAGTTAATTCACCCCTCCACTTT. It codes for CAISEGIKVNSPLHF.

The chain's CDR3 is CASSLEGTGYGYTF. CDR3 bases: TGTGCCAGCAGCTTGGAGGGGACCGGCTATGGCTACACCTTC. The chain has TRBV5-5 and TRBJ1-2; weak D call: TRBD1 (5 bases). Trimming took 0 bases from V and 4 from J, leaving 10 bases between them. The CDR3 has 14 residues. Per germline, CDR1 SGHKS and CDR2 YYEKEE (reference sequence).

The CDR3 region has the DNA TGTGCCAGCAGTTACACCCGAGTAAACTATGGCTACACCTTC. Its protein is CASSYTRVNYGYTF. The chain couples TRBV6-7 to TRBJ1-2; no clear D gene. TRBV6-7 carries the ORF label, with uncertain function. The CDR3 consists of 14 residues. Deletions cut 2 bases from V and 2 bases from J, with 9 bases between.

J is TRBJ2-3 and V is TRBV10-1; D uncertain. The length of the CDR3 is 12 residues. Germline V lookup: CDR1 WNHNN, CDR2 SYGVQD (reference sequence). Trimming removed 0 bases at V and 8 bases at J, with 6 bases between. DNA of the CDR3: TGCGCCAGCAGTGAGTCTTTGGGTACGCAGTATTTT. As protein: CASSESLGTQYF.

This clone has only a few counts. The rearrangement links TRBV11-2 to TRBJ1-2; a possible D gene is TRBD1 (5 bases). CDR3 size: 13 residues. CDR1 and CDR2 (germline): SGHAT, FQNNGV. V lost 3 bases and J 6 bases, leaving 11 bases between the germline ends. The CDR3 DNA reads TGTGCCAGCAGCTTCTTCAGGGCGGATGGCTACACCTTC. Translating it yields CASSFFRADGYTF. Filled out from reference TRBV11-2 and TRBJ1-2, the complete variable domain reads EAGVAQSPRYKIIEKRQSVAFWCNPISGHATLYWYQQILGQGPKLLIQFQNNGVVDDSQLPKDRFSAERLKGVDSTLKIQPAKLEDSAVYLCASSFFRADGYTFGSGTRLTVV.

The chain carries TRBV27 and TRBJ2-7; D tentatively reads TRBD1 or TRBD2 (6 bases each). The CDR3 has 18 amino acids. Trimming removed 3 bases at V and 0 bases at J, with 21 bases between. Germline V gives CDR1 MNHEY, CDR2 SMNVEV (reference sequence). The CDR3 DNA reads TGTGCCAGCAGTTTTTCGGCTGCTTCTGGGGGGCTCTCCTACGAGCAGTACTTC. Translation: CASSFSAASGGLSYEQYF.

This clone was recorded only once. This chain joins TRBV9 and TRBJ1-2, with 10 bases lining up with TRBD1. The J segment lost 5 bases and the V segment lost 2 bases, leaving 3 bases of the junction unmatched. Germline CDR1 reads SGDLS; CDR2 reads YYNGEE. The CDR3 totals 14 residues. CDR3 nucleotides: TGTGCCAGCAGCGTGGGACAGGGGACTTATGGCTACACCTTC. Its protein is CASSVGQGTYGYTF.

The chain uses TRBV7-2 and TRBJ2-1; the D is unclear. CDR1 is SGHTA, CDR2 FQGNSA, per germline. The length of the CDR3 is 16 residues. V lost 1 base to trimming and J lost 0 bases, with 10 bases between them. CDR3 protein: CASSLGRRSSYNEQFF. CDR3 DNA sequence: TGTGCCAGCAGCTTAGGACGGCGGAGCTCCTACAATGAGCAGTTCTTC.

The chain is built from TRBV4-1 and TRBJ2-2; 12 nucleotides agree with TRBD2. The V segment lost 4 bases and the J segment 7 bases; nucleotides outside the gene matches: 4. Germline V CDR1 and CDR2: MGHRA, YSYEKL. The CDR3 runs 15 residues. The CDR3 DNA is TGCGCCAGCAGCCCGACTAGCGGGGGACGCGGGGAGCTGTTTTTT. It translates to CASSPTSGGRGELFF.

V gene TRBV27 combines with J gene TRBJ2-3, with TRBD2 matching over 8 bases. From germline, CDR1 is MNHEY and CDR2 SMNVEV (reference sequence). The CDR3 runs 16 residues. The V and J ends lost 5 bases and 5 bases, in that order; junction bases with no gene match: 12. The CDR3 loop reads CASSRLGAGGVDTQYF. CDR3 bases: TGTGCCAGCAGTCGACTGGGGGCGGGAGGTGTAGATACGCAGTATTTT.

The sample holds one count of this clone. This CDR3 reads CASRTGTSGIEQYF. The CDR3 DNA reads TGTGCCAGCAGGACCGGGACTAGCGGGATTGAGCAGTACTTC. The V and J genes are TRBV6-6 and TRBJ2-7; TRBD2 matches at 13 bases. This CDR3 is 14 amino acids long. V lost 6 bases to trimming and J lost 7 bases; unmatched junction nucleotides: 6. Germline CDR1 and CDR2: MNHNY and SVGAGI (reference sequence).

The genes are TRBV10-2 and TRBJ2-7; 11 nucleotides match TRBD2. The CDR3 is 15 amino acids. V shed 6 bases and J 2 bases; nucleotides not matched to a gene: 6. CDR1 WSHSY and CDR2 SAAADI come from the germline V gene. The DNA of the CDR3 is TGCGCCAGCAGCCTCGGGACTAGCGGTCCCTACGAGCAGTACTTC. Its protein is CASSLGTSGPYEQYF.

The CDR3 DNA follows: TGTGCCAGCAGCTTGTGGGAAACCGGGGAGCTGTTTTTT. Translation gives CASSLWETGELFF. The V gene is TRBV7-8, the J gene TRBJ2-2; no clear D gene. The CDR3 consists of 13 residues. Trimming cost V 3 bases and J 5 bases, with 7 bases left between them. The germline V gene encodes CDR1 SGHVS and CDR2 FQNEAQ.

Note on this clone: Other DNA sequences within the sample encode an identical CDR3. V is TRBV7-6 and J is TRBJ2-5; D is ambiguous. Germline CDR1 and CDR2: SGHVS and FNYEAQ. With 5 bases removed from V and 1 base from J, the gap between germline ends came to 8 bases. There are 13 residues in the CDR3. The CDR3 loop is CASSRRFQETQYF. The CDR3 DNA follows: TGTGCCAGCAGCCGACGTTTCCAAGAGACCCAGTACTTC.